One T cell receptor beta chain is described in this entry. Germline V gives CDR1 SGHVS, CDR2 FQNEAQ. This CDR3 has 15 residues. Trimming at V came to 3 bases and at J to 4 bases, leaving 7 bases not matched to a gene. These data come from a study of T-cell reconstitution after alpha-beta-depleted transplantation in children. Preparation of the TCRbeta library involved a method that used unique molecular identifiers. MiXCR was run by TCRdb on the PCR reads, yielding one entry per CDR3 protein. The data contain about 540,000 distinct CDR3 sequences, around 19% of them singletons. The sample in question was PBMCs from the stem cell graft donor, obtained from the stem cell graft. The chain couples TRBV7-8 to TRBJ2-3, with 7 positions matching TRBD2. The TCR was taken from a human donor who donated a stem cell graft to a child with acute lymphoblastic leukemia. This CDR3 is CASSLSLADPDTQYF. CDR3 sequence (DNA): TGTGCCAGCAGCTTGTCCCTAGCGGATCCAGATACGCAGTATTTT.